The next 20 T cell receptor beta chains were all read from a single sample in a study of T-cell memory formation after mild COVID-19. Each CDR3 protein gets one entry after TCRdb re-called the 5' RACE reads with MiXCR. The sample lists roughly 560,000 distinct CDR3 sequences; 20% were seen once. Material: PBMCs or a T cell subset sorted from them (not recorded which). The receptor source for this set is an adult woman who had mild COVID-19 (a few samples of this study predate the infection). Cell type and time point are not known.

The J gene is TRBJ1-5, the V gene TRBV5-1; a weak D match, TRBD1 (5 bases). The CDR3 loop spans 15 amino acids. Looked up from germline, CDR1 is SGHRS and CDR2 is YFSETQ. Trimming removed 0 bases from V and 6 bases from J, with 13 bases in between. DNA of the CDR3: TGCGCCAGCAGCTTGGTGGGGGGTACGGGTCAGCCCCAGCATTTT. Encoded protein: CASSLVGGTGQPQHF. The full variable domain, its missing parts supplied by reference TRBV5-1 and TRBJ1-5, is KAGVTQTPRYLIKTRGQQVTLSCSPISGHRSVSWYQQTPGQGLQFLFEYFSETQRNKGNFPGRFSGRQFSNSRSEMNVSTLELGDSALYLCASSLVGGTGQPQHFGDGTRLSIL.

The V and J genes are TRBV11-2 and TRBJ2-1; 8 bases are a match to TRBD2. Germline V gene sequence: CDR1 SGHAT, CDR2 FQNNGV. V gave up 5 bases and J gave up 8 bases; unmatched junction bases: 11. The CDR3 is made up of 15 amino acids. CDR3 sequence reads: CASSLGGGSYHEQFF. For the CDR3, the DNA is TGTGCCAGCAGCCTCGGGGGGGGTTCTTACCATGAGCAGTTCTTC. The full variable domain, its missing parts supplied by reference TRBV11-2 and TRBJ2-1, is EAGVAQSPRYKIIEKRQSVAFWCNPISGHATLYWYQQILGQGPKLLIQFQNNGVVDDSQLPKDRFSAERLKGVDSTLKIQPAKLEDSAVYLCASSLGGGSYHEQFFGPGTRLTVL.

Turning to this clonotype: Mismatch with germline at one junction end may stem from a read error. The chain joins TRBV6-5 to TRBJ2-2; D possibly corresponds to TRBD1 (6 bases). This CDR3 contains 13 residues. Germline values: CDR1 MNHEY, CDR2 SVGAGI. DNA for the CDR3: TGTGCCAGCAGGAAGACAGGCACCGGTGAGCTGTTTTTT. It encodes CASRKTGTGELFF.

CDR3 loop: CASSLSGDPYEAFF. The CDR3 nucleotides read TGTGCCAGCAGTTTATCGGGAGATCCCTATGAAGCTTTCTTT. The V and J genes are TRBV12-3 or TRBV12-4 and TRBJ1-1; D is unclear. The CDR3 has 14 residues. Trimming removed 2 bases at V and 7 bases at J, with 14 bases between.

In its sample, this clonotype was seen many times. The V call is TRBV5-5, the J call TRBJ2-7, with D perhaps assigned TRBD1 or TRBD2 (5 bases each). CDR1 is SGHKS, CDR2 YYEKEE, per germline (reference sequence). The length of the CDR3 is 16 residues. V gave up 4 bases and J gave up 4 bases, with 21 bases separating them. The CDR3 is CASSRGPGPVTYEQYF. The CDR3, as DNA: TGTGCCAGCAGCCGTGGACCGGGGCCTGTAACTTACGAGCAGTACTTC.

CDR3 protein: CASTTDRGLGEQYF. In nucleotides, the CDR3 is TGTGCCAGCACCACCGACAGGGGGCTGGGCGAGCAGTACTTC. The chain combines TRBV5-6 with TRBJ2-7; 10 bases map to TRBD1. The CDR3 consists of 14 residues. J was trimmed by 6 bases and V by 6 bases; bases with no gene match: 9. Germline V gene lookup returns CDR1 SGHDT and CDR2 YYEEEE.

The chain uses TRBV7-9 and TRBJ1-5, with D possibly TRBD1 on 5 matching bases. The CDR3 extends over 15 amino acids. The V end was cut by 5 bases, the J end by 5 bases, with 16 bases between. CDR1 is SEHNR and CDR2 is FQNEAQ in the germline V gene (reference sequence). The CDR3 coding sequence is TGTGCCAGCAGCCCCTTCAGGGCAGCGGATCAGCCCCAGCATTTT. Protein: CASSPFRAADQPQHF.

This clonotype was picked up a small number of times. This sequence joins TRBV4-3 and TRBJ2-1, with D perhaps TRBD2 (6 bases). The CDR3 is 17 amino acids. Trimming took off 2 bases at V and 2 bases at J, with 16 bases between the two ends. The germline CDR1 and CDR2 sequences are LGHNA and YSLEER. The CDR3 DNA sequence: TGCGCCAGCAGCCAATCCCCGGCATCGGGAGCCTACAATGAGCAGTTCTTC. Translating gives CASSQSPASGAYNEQFF.

This clonotype was recorded at least ten times. The chain couples TRBV5-1 to TRBJ2-3, with TRBD2 matching 11 bases. V gave up 3 bases and J gave up 4 bases; unmatched junction bases: 13. This CDR3 is built from 18 residues. Germline-derived CDR1 and CDR2 are SGHRS and YFSETQ. Here the CDR3 reads CASSSTGTSGQEADTQYF. CDR3 sequence (DNA): TGCGCCAGCAGCTCAACCGGGACTAGCGGACAAGAGGCAGATACGCAGTATTTT. Full variable domain (rest looked up from reference TRBV5-1 and TRBJ2-3): KAGVTQTPRYLIKTRGQQVTLSCSPISGHRSVSWYQQTPGQGLQFLFEYFSETQRNKGNFPGRFSGRQFSNSRSEMNVSTLELGDSALYLCASSSTGTSGQEADTQYFGPGTRLTVL.

V is TRBV6-1 and J is TRBJ2-7; 9 nucleotides agree with TRBD2. Losses at the gene ends were 7 bases for V and 0 bases for J; bases not matched to a gene: 7. Per the germline V gene, CDR1 is MNHNS and CDR2 is SASEGT. The CDR3 totals 15 residues. CDR3 sequence (DNA): TGTGCCAGCATTTGGGTAGCGGGGGACTCCTACGAGCAGTACTTC. It translates to CASIWVAGDSYEQYF.

This clonotype was seen a few times. V usage is TRBV24-1 and J usage is TRBJ2-1; perhaps D is TRBD1 or TRBD2 (6 bases each). Looked up from germline, CDR1 is KGHDR and CDR2 is SFDVKD. This CDR3 contains 13 residues. V was cut by 8 bases and J by 5 bases, with 12 bases left in between. CDR3 coding DNA: TGTGCCACCAAGGGGGGTTGGAACAATGAGCAGTTCTTC. This translates into CATKGGWNNEQFF.

The V call is TRBV5-1, the J call TRBJ2-5, with 7 positions matching TRBD2. Germline V gene sequence: CDR1 SGHRS, CDR2 YFSETQ. The CDR3 loop spans 14 amino acids. V dropped 6 bases and J dropped 2; count of bases not matched to a gene: 7. CDR3 residues: CASKSGGSQETQYF. In nucleotides, the CDR3 is TGCGCCAGCAAGTCGGGAGGTTCGCAAGAGACCCAGTACTTC.

Many counts were recorded for this clonotype. The chain carries TRBV7-2 and TRBJ2-1; TRBD2 aligns across 12 bases. CDR1 is SGHTA and CDR2 is FQGNSA in the germline V gene. The CDR3 spans 15 residues. The V and J ends lost 4 bases and 8 bases, in that order; junction bases with no gene match: 6. CDR3 in DNA: TGTGCCAGCAGCTCCACTAGCGGGGGGCCCGATGAGCAGTTCTTC. Translating gives CASSSTSGGPDEQFF.

This clonotype was seen more than once but under ten times. The rearrangement joins TRBV24-1 to TRBJ2-1; 8 bases fit TRBD1. This CDR3 spans 13 amino acids. CDR1 is KGHDR, CDR2 SFDVKD, per germline. Germline trimming cut 10 bases from V and 5 bases from J; bases unmatched to any gene: 6. CDR3 sequence reads: CATQRTGNNEQFF. In nucleotides, the CDR3 is TGTGCCACTCAGCGGACAGGGAACAATGAGCAGTTCTTC.

This chain joins TRBV7-8 and TRBJ1-5, with D possibly matching TRBD1 (6 bases). Germline V lookup: CDR1 SGHVS, CDR2 FQNEAQ. V was cut by 2 bases and J by 6 bases, with 11 bases left in between. The CDR3 consists of 14 residues. The CDR3 nucleotides read TGTGCCAGCAGCTTAAGAGCGGGGGCTCAGCCCCAGCATTTT. It encodes CASSLRAGAQPQHF.

There are a few counts of this clonotype. The chain joins TRBV29-1 to TRBJ2-3; TRBD1 or TRBD2 may be the D gene (6 bases each). V gave up 4 bases and J gave up 4 bases, with 15 bases separating them. The germline V gene encodes CDR1 SQVTM and CDR2 ANQGSEA. This CDR3 spans 14 amino acids. The CDR3 DNA reads as TGCAGCGTTGGAACGGGGGCAAAGTCAGATACGCAGTATTTT. As protein: CSVGTGAKSDTQYF.

The table lists this clonotype with a few counts. The chain combines TRBV20-1 with TRBJ1-3; D remains ambiguous. The germline V gene has CDR1 DFQATT and CDR2 SNEGSKA (reference sequence). The CDR3 totals 13 residues. The V gene lost 1 base and the J gene lost 3 bases, with 7 bases spanning the gap. The CDR3 spells CSARVGGGNTIYF. DNA for the CDR3: TGCAGTGCTAGAGTGGGAGGTGGAAACACCATATATTTT.

There are a few counts of this clonotype. The rearrangement joins TRBV7-8 to TRBJ1-3, with TRBD1 matching 8 bases. V shed 6 bases, J shed 1 base, and the junction held 23 bases outside the gene matches. Germline-derived CDR1 and CDR2 are SGHVS and FQNEAQ. The CDR3 totals 21 residues. The CDR3 nucleotides are TGTGCCAGCAGGGGATCGGGCGGCAGCTTCCGGACAGGGAGGTCTGGAAACACCATATATTTT. Its protein is CASRGSGGSFRTGRSGNTIYF.

The chain couples TRBV6-1 to TRBJ1-2, with a tentative D call TRBD1 (6 bases). The CDR3 is made up of 15 amino acids. Trimming stripped 1 base from V and 6 bases from J, with 15 bases between. Germline V gene lookup returns CDR1 MNHNS and CDR2 SASEGT. As DNA, the CDR3 is TGTGCCAGCAGTGAAGACTGGAGGGGGACCGATGGCTACACCTTC. Encoded protein: CASSEDWRGTDGYTF.

V is TRBV20-1 and J is TRBJ2-7; TRBD1 is a possible D gene (6 bases). The CDR3 loop spans 15 amino acids. Germline V gene lookup returns CDR1 DFQATT and CDR2 SNEGSKA (reference sequence). The V end was cut by 0 bases, the J end by 0 bases, with 12 bases between. In DNA, the CDR3 is TGCAGTGCTAGAGATCCTAAACAGGGCTCCTACGAGCAGTACTTC. Amino acids: CSARDPKQGSYEQYF.